A selection of T cell receptor beta chains follows, all from one sample in a study of T-cell memory formation after mild COVID-19. Using its own MiXCR run on the 5' RACE reads, TCRdb lists one record per CDR3 protein. This repertoire shows hundreds of thousands of distinct CDR3 sequences, roughly 22% found once; its top ten account for about 8.7%. Material for sequencing was PBMCs or a T cell subset sorted from them (not recorded which). The receptors were gathered from an adult woman who had mild COVID-19 (a few samples of this study predate the infection). Cell type and time point are not known. The CDR3 runs from the conserved cysteine through the conserved F or W. D genes are given only for firm matches. Clone size is given for some rows only: seen once, a few or many times, or a class if the clone is expanded.

clone size	V gene	J gene	D gene	CDR3 protein	CDR3 DNA
.	TRBV18	TRBJ1-1	TRBD1	CASSPGTGVGTEAFF	TGTGCCAGCTCACCGGGGACAGGGGTGGGCACTGAAGCTTTCTTT
few	TRBV2	TRBJ2-5	.	CASSEYSRVETQYF	TGTGCCAGCAGTGAATATAGCAGGGTGGAGACCCAGTACTTC
.	TRBV12-3/TRBV12-4	TRBJ2-7	.	CASSWGHSEKTYEQYF	TGTGCCAGCAGTTGGGGGCACAGTGAAAAGACCTACGAGCAGTACTTC
few	TRBV4-1	TRBJ2-5	TRBD2	CASSQEPSGTETQYF	TGCGCCAGCAGCCAAGAACCTAGCGGCACCGAGACCCAGTACTTC
.	TRBV12-3/TRBV12-4	TRBJ2-1	TRBD2	CASRGTSGRAGNEQFF	TGTGCCAGCAGGGGGACTAGCGGGAGGGCAGGGAATGAGCAGTTCTTC
few	TRBV30	TRBJ2-1	TRBD1	CAWSTGTGDNEQFF	TGTGCCTGGAGTACCGGGACAGGAGACAATGAGCAGTTCTTC
.	TRBV25-1	TRBJ1-1	.	CASSESVFGTEAFF	TGTGCCAGCAGTGAATCCGTATTCGGCACTGAAGCTTTCTTT
.	TRBV30	TRBJ2-7	.	CAWRGGEFYEQYF	TGTGCCTGGAGAGGGGGGGAATTCTACGAGCAGTACTTC
.	TRBV13	TRBJ1-2	.	CASSPDRQVHYGYTF	TGTGCCAGCAGCCCCGACAGACAGGTCCACTATGGCTACACCTTC
few	TRBV7-3	TRBJ1-6	TRBD1	CASSQTGAFNSPLHF	TGTGCCAGCAGCCAGACAGGGGCGTTTAATTCACCCCTCCACTTT
.	TRBV20-1	TRBJ2-1	TRBD2	CSASGTSGIRFF	TGCAGTGCTAGCGGGACTAGCGGTATACGGTTCTTC
few	TRBV19	TRBJ2-5	TRBD1	CASSIGTGGTQYF	TGTGCCAGTAGTATAGGGACAGGGGGGACCCAGTACTTC
few	TRBV21-1	TRBJ2-1	.	CASRYGSGKNEQFF	TGTGCCAGCCGGTATGGGAGCGGAAAAAATGAGCAGTTCTTC
.	TRBV6-4	TRBJ2-2	TRBD2	CASSGGLAGDLFF	TGTGCCAGCAGTGGCGGACTAGCGGGAGACCTGTTTTTT
few	TRBV13	TRBJ2-7	TRBD2	CASSLRTGTSGRSVF	TGTGCCAGCAGCCTTCGCACCGGGACTAGCGGCCGGTCGGTCTTC
.	TRBV30	TRBJ2-3	.	CAWSSGSPDTQYF	TGTGCCTGGAGTAGTGGCTCCCCAGATACGCAGTATTTT
few	TRBV19	TRBJ2-1	.	CASSIGRYNQQFF	TGTGCCAGTAGTATAGGCAGATACAATCAGCAGTTCTTC
few	TRBV12-3/TRBV12-4	TRBJ1-2	.	CASSFSAGSLYGYTF	TGTGCCAGCAGTTTTTCCGCAGGATCCCTCTATGGCTACACCTTC
few	TRBV7-9	TRBJ1-1	.	CASSWGGDSAEAFF	TGTGCCAGCAGCTGGGGGGGAGACAGCGCGGAAGCTTTCTTT
few	TRBV6-5	TRBJ1-5	.	CASSYSRNSNQPQHF	TGTGCCAGCAGTTACTCCAGGAATAGCAATCAGCCCCAGCATTTT
.	TRBV12-3/TRBV12-4	TRBJ1-6	.	CASSLIGGSPLHF	TGTGCCAGCAGTTTAATCGGGGGTTCACCCCTCCACTTT
.	TRBV11-2	TRBJ2-5	.	CASSLARGSWGEETQYF	TGTGCCAGCAGCTTAGCCCGCGGGTCCTGGGGGGAAGAGACCCAGTACTTC